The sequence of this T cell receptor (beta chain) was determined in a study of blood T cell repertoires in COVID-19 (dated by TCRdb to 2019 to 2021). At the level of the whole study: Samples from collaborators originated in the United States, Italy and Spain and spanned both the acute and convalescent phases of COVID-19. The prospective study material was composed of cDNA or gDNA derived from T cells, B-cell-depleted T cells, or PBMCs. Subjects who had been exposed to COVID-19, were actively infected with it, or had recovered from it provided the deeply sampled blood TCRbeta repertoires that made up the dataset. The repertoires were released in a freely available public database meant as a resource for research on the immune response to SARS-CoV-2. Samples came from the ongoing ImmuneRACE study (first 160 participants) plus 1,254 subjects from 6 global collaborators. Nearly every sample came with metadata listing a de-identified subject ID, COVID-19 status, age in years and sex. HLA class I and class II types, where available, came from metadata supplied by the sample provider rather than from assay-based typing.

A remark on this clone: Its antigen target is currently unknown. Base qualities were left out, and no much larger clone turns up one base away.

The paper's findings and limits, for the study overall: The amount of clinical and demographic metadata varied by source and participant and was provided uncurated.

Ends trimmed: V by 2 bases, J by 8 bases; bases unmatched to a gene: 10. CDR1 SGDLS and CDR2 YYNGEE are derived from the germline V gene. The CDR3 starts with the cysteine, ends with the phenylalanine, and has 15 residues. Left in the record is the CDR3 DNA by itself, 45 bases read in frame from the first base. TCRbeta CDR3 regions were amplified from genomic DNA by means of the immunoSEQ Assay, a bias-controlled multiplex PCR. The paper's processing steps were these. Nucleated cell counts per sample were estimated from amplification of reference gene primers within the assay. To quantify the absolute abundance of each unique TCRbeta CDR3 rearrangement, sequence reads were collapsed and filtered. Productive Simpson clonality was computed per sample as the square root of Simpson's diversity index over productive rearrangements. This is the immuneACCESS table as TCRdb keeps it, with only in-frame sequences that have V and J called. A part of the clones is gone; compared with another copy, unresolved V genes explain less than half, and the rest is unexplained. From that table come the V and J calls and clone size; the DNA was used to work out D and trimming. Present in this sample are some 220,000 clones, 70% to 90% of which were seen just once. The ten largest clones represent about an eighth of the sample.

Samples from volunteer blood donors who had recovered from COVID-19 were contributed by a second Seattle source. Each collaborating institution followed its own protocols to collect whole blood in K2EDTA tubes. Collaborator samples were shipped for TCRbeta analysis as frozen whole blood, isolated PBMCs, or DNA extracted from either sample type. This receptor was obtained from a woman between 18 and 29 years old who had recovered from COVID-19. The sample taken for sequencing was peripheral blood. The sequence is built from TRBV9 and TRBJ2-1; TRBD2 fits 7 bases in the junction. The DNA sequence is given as TGTGCCAGCAGCGTGGGGGGGAAGTCAGCGGATGAGCAGTTCTTC. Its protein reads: CASSVGGKSADEQFF.